The rows below give T cell receptor beta chains drawn from one sample of a study of T cell responses to AZD1222 COVID-19 vaccine. This table comes from immunoSEQ multiplex PCR, and its TCRdb copy is limited to in-frame clones, with some not included. The sample contains about 180,000 clones, 94% of which appear only once. The sample was peripheral blood, taken 28 days after the second AZD1222 dose. The source is an adult who received the AZD1222 COVID-19 vaccine. CDR3s include the opening cysteine and the closing phenylalanine or tryptophan. Each record gives: J gene, V gene, D gene, clone size, CDR3 protein, CDR3 DNA. A D gene is named only where the DNA matches it firmly. Clone size is given for some rows only: seen once, a few or many times, or a class if the clone is expanded.

>TRBJ2-5|TRBV2|TRBD2|NA
CASSLELASMGGETQYF
TGTGCCAGCAGTCTCGAACTAGCGAGCATGGGCGGGGAGACCCAGTACTTC
>TRBJ2-1|TRBV20-1|TRBD2|NA
CSASAGGGNNEQFF
TGCAGTGCTAGTGCCGGCGGGGGGAACAATGAGCAGTTCTTC
>TRBJ2-1|TRBV9|NA|NA
CASSPRGSGWVEQFF
TGTGCCAGCAGTCCCCGGGGTAGCGGTTGGGTTGAGCAGTTCTTC
>TRBJ2-7|TRBV27|TRBD1|NA
CASASGTGESEQYF
TGTGCCAGCGCATCCGGGACAGGGGAAAGCGAGCAGTACTTC
>TRBJ1-2|TRBV19|NA|NA
CASSMVVGGHTF
TGTGCCAGTAGTATGGTCGTAGGGGGGCACACCTTC
>TRBJ1-1|TRBV12-3/TRBV12-4|TRBD1|NA
CASSLADRGKAFF
TGTGCCAGCAGTCTCGCGGACAGGGGGAAAGCTTTCTTT
>TRBJ1-1|TRBV2|NA|once
CASSDGHTEAFF
TGTGCCAGCAGTGATGGGCACACTGAAGCTTTCTTT
>TRBJ2-1|TRBV27|TRBD1|NA
CASSSGQGVHYNEQFF
TGTGCCAGCAGCTCCGGACAGGGGGTTCACTACAATGAGCAGTTCTTC
>TRBJ1-3|TRBV5-6|TRBD1|NA
CASSWGDRGSGNTIYF
TGTGCCAGCAGCTGGGGGGACAGGGGATCTGGAAACACCATATATTTT
>TRBJ2-4|TRBV7-8|TRBD2|NA
CASSGGFRTSGGSVKNIQYF
TGTGCCAGCAGCGGAGGGTTTCGGACTAGCGGGGGGTCTGTCAAAAACATTCAGTACTTC
>TRBJ1-3|TRBV6-6|NA|NA
CASRNPRTVRNTIYF
TGTGCCAGCAGGAACCCCCGGACAGTGAGAAACACCATATATTTT
>TRBJ1-1|TRBV27|TRBD1|NA
CASGTGGRVTEAFF
TGTGCCAGCGGTACAGGGGGCAGGGTCACTGAAGCTTTCTTT
>TRBJ2-7|TRBV6-2/TRBV6-3|NA|NA
CASSSPSDRLYEQYF
TGTGCCAGCAGTTCCCCCTCTGACAGACTCTACGAGCAGTACTTC
>TRBJ1-2|TRBV27|NA|NA
CASSFSSSGTRTSGYTF
TGTGCCAGCAGCTTTTCCTCGAGCGGGACGAGGACCTCTGGCTACACCTTC
>TRBJ1-6|TRBV6-2/TRBV6-3|NA|many
CASSYDSSYSPLHF
TGTGCCAGCAGTTATGATTCGAGCTATTCACCCCTCCACTTT
>TRBJ1-4|TRBV19|NA|NA
CASSMGRGSNEKLFF
TGTGCCAGTAGTATGGGACGGGGAAGTAATGAAAAACTGTTTTTT
>TRBJ1-5|TRBV12-3/TRBV12-4|TRBD1|NA
CASSTGEQPQHF
TGTGCCAGCAGCACAGGGGAGCAGCCCCAGCATTTT
>TRBJ1-5|TRBV6-5|NA|NA
CASSYSSVGNQPQHF
TGTGCCAGCAGTTACTCTTCGGTGGGCAATCAGCCCCAGCATTTT
>TRBJ2-1|TRBV11-2|TRBD2|NA
CASRTSGGYEQFF
TGTGCCAGCAGGACCAGCGGGGGTTATGAGCAGTTCTTC
>TRBJ2-7|TRBV7-2|NA|NA
CASSLVTGGGEQYF
TGTGCCAGCAGCTTAGTAACAGGGGGGGGCGAGCAGTACTTC
>TRBJ1-5|TRBV4-2|NA|NA
CASSREIHQPQHF
TGTGCCAGCAGCCGAGAGATACATCAGCCCCAGCATTTT
>TRBJ2-3|TRBV6-2/TRBV6-3|TRBD2|NA
CASSYRAGGLNTQYF
TGTGCCAGCAGTTACCGAGCGGGAGGGCTAAATACGCAGTATTTT
>TRBJ1-5|TRBV29-1|TRBD1|NA
CSVHEGGGGRPQHF
TGCAGCGTCCACGAAGGGGGCGGAGGGAGGCCCCAGCATTTT
>TRBJ1-5|TRBV28|NA|NA
CASTPHHNNQPQHF
TGTGCCAGCACCCCCCATCACAACAATCAGCCCCAGCATTTT
>TRBJ2-1|TRBV7-3|NA|NA
CASSPAGASSYNEQFF
TGTGCCAGCAGCCCAGCCGGGGCCAGCTCCTACAATGAGCAGTTCTTC
>TRBJ2-7|TRBV5-4|TRBD2|once
CASSFAGGRGEQYF
TGTGCCAGCAGCTTTGCGGGAGGGCGAGGCGAGCAGTACTTC
>TRBJ2-7|TRBV2|NA|NA
CASIQGTSYEQYF
TGTGCCAGTATACAGGGTACCTCCTACGAGCAGTACTTC
>TRBJ1-6|TRBV4-1|NA|NA
CASSHFFAGSPLHF
TGCGCCAGCAGCCACTTTTTTGCAGGATCACCCCTCCACTTT
>TRBJ2-7|TRBV7-2|TRBD1|NA
CASSLAGTGASYEQYF
TGTGCCAGCAGCTTAGCAGGGACAGGGGCCTCCTACGAGCAGTACTTC
>TRBJ2-5|TRBV5-1|TRBD1|NA
CASSPDRGETQYF
TGCGCCAGCAGCCCGGACAGGGGAGAGACCCAGTACTTC
>TRBJ2-5|TRBV6-5|NA|NA
CASNPQGQETQYF
TGTGCCAGCAACCCACAGGGTCAAGAGACCCAGTACTTC
>TRBJ2-2|TRBV11-2|TRBD2|NA
CASSLIAGNTGELFF
TGTGCCAGCAGCTTAATAGCGGGGAACACCGGGGAGCTGTTTTTT
>TRBJ1-1|TRBV7-9|NA|NA
CASSPSEQQAFF
TGTGCCAGCAGCCCTAGCGAACAACAAGCTTTCTTT
>TRBJ1-3|TRBV7-9|NA|NA
CASSLGQTGNTIYF
TGTGCCAGCAGCTTAGGGCAGACAGGAAACACCATATATTTT
>TRBJ1-5|TRBV6-2/TRBV6-3|NA|NA
CASSYGAGNSNQPQHF
TGTGCCAGCAGTTACGGGGCGGGGAATAGCAATCAGCCCCAGCATTTT
>TRBJ2-7|TRBV18|NA|NA
CASSPRGVALKYEQYF
TGTGCCAGCTCACCTCGAGGGGTAGCGCTCAAATACGAGCAGTACTTC
>TRBJ2-2|TRBV30|TRBD2|NA
CAWRTGLAGGNTGELFF
TGTGCCTGGAGAACAGGACTAGCGGGAGGGAACACCGGGGAGCTGTTTTTT
>TRBJ2-3|TRBV28|NA|NA
CASSQLQIPLSTDTQYF
TGTGCCAGCAGTCAATTACAAATACCTCTAAGCACAGATACGCAGTATTTT
>TRBJ2-3|TRBV7-2|TRBD2|NA
CASSSGLGYSDTQYF
TGTGCCAGCAGCTCGGGACTAGGATACTCAGATACGCAGTATTTT
>TRBJ2-5|TRBV28|NA|NA
CASTQSQETQYF
TGTGCCAGCACCCAATCCCAAGAGACCCAGTACTTC
>TRBJ2-1|TRBV18|TRBD1|NA
CASSPQLNRGNEQFF
TGTGCCAGCTCACCGCAACTTAACAGGGGCAATGAGCAGTTCTTC
>TRBJ1-1|TRBV29-1|TRBD1|NA
CSAGTGGNTEAFF
TGCAGCGCGGGGACAGGGGGCAACACTGAAGCTTTCTTT
>TRBJ1-2|TRBV5-1|NA|NA
CASSSLSTAGKRPNYGYTF
TGCGCCAGCAGCTCCTTAAGCACGGCAGGGAAAAGACCTAACTATGGCTACACCTTC
>TRBJ2-7|TRBV7-2|NA|NA
CASSPRQGLHEQYF
TGTGCCAGCAGCCCGCGGCAGGGACTCCACGAGCAGTACTTC
>TRBJ1-1|TRBV30|NA|NA
CAWSDGMNTEAFF
TGTGCCTGGAGTGACGGGATGAACACTGAAGCTTTCTTT
>TRBJ2-2|TRBV6-6|NA|NA
CASTFNGELFF
TGTGCCAGCACCTTCAACGGGGAGCTGTTTTTT
>TRBJ1-1|TRBV28|NA|NA
CASSLSPPRNTEAFF
TGTGCCAGCAGTTTATCCCCTCCACGAAACACTGAAGCTTTCTTT
>TRBJ1-4|TRBV14|NA|once
CASSQGRQKGGKLFF
TGTGCCAGCAGCCAAGGGCGCCAAAAGGGGGGAAAACTGTTTTTT
>TRBJ2-3|TRBV28|NA|NA
CASTTRAGSIFTQYF
TGTGCCAGCACCACCCGGGCAGGGAGCATTTTTACGCAGTATTTT
>TRBJ1-2|TRBV28|TRBD1|NA
CASSSPGGHGGYTF
TGTGCCAGCAGTTCCCCAGGGGGCCATGGCGGCTACACCTTC
>TRBJ1-5|TRBV9|NA|NA
CASSSGTVNQPQHF
TGTGCCAGCAGCTCCGGGACGGTAAATCAGCCCCAGCATTTT
>TRBJ1-2|TRBV4-2|TRBD1|NA
CASSQPRGQANYGYTF
TGTGCCAGCAGCCAACCTAGGGGACAGGCAAACTATGGCTACACCTTC
>TRBJ2-2|TRBV11-2|NA|NA
CASSLAAVGGELFF
TGTGCCAGCAGCTTAGCAGCGGTGGGCGGGGAGCTGTTTTTT
>TRBJ1-5|TRBV2|NA|NA
CASSGQYQPQHF
TGTGCCAGCAGTGGACAGTACCAGCCCCAGCATTTT
>TRBJ2-2|TRBV27|NA|NA
CASSFYTGELFF
TGTGCCAGCAGTTTTTACACCGGGGAGCTGTTTTTT
>TRBJ2-1|TRBV27|NA|few
CASSFRGGNYNEQFF
TGTGCCAGCAGTTTTCGCGGGGGCAACTACAATGAGCAGTTCTTC
>TRBJ1-1|TRBV12-3/TRBV12-4|NA|once
CASSLNHAYEAFF
TGTGCCAGCAGTTTAAACCACGCCTATGAAGCTTTCTTT